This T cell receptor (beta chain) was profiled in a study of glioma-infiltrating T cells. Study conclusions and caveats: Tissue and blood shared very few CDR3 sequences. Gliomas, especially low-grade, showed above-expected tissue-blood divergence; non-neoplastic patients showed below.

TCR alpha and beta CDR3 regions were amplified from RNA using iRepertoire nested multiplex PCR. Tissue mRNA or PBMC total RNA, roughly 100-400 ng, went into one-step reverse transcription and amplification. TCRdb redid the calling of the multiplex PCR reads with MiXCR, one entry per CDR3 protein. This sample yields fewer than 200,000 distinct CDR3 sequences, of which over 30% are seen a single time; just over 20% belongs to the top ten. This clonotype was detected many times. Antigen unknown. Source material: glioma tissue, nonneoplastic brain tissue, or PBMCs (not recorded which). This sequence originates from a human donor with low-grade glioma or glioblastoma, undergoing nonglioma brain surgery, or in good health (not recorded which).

The CDR3, as DNA: TGTGCCAGCAGCGGCGGCCCACAGGGGGCTAAAGAGACCCAGTACTTC. Translation gives CASSGGPQGAKETQYF. The chain recombines TRBV6-1 with TRBJ2-5; 9 nucleotides agree with TRBD1. This CDR3 region has 16 residues. V lost 6 bases, J lost 3 bases, and 11 bases stayed unmatched. Looked up from germline, CDR1 is MNHNS and CDR2 is SASEGT.